This T cell receptor beta chain was recovered during a study of beta chain features in type 1 diabetes. The whole isolated RNA underwent reverse transcription, so sequencing captured expressed TCRB transcripts. The assay was immunoSEQ multiplex PCR, and TCRdb's table has in-frame clones only and misses some. The repertoire consists of about 300,000 clones, with 8% occurring once and the leading ten covering approximately 0.93%. Germline V lookup: CDR1 LGHNA, CDR2 YSLEER. V shed 1 base and J shed 4 bases, with 19 bases lying between them. The CDR3 runs 17 residues. It was via CD45RO/CCR7/CD25/CD127/CD95/CD27 that CD4+ naive, central memory, regulatory and stem cell-like memory cells were sorted.

The chain combines TRBV4-3 with TRBJ1-2; the D gene is possibly TRBD1 (6 bases). Input material: central memory CD4+ T cells from blood. This sequence originates from a woman under 30 in good health. This CDR3 reads CASSQADGQIFSYGYTF. The CDR3, as DNA: TGCGCCAGCAGCCAAGCCGACGGACAGATCTTTTCCTATGGCTACACCTTC.